Shown below are 16 T cell receptor beta chains from a single sample sequenced in a study of CD8 T cells in ankylosing spondylitis. Study-wide results and caveats: There was a TCR beta motif, made of roughly eight highly homologous variants, that appeared characteristic of ankylosing spondylitis blood.

TCRdb reprocessed the 5' RACE reads with MiXCR, giving one entry per CDR3 protein. The sample yields about 330,000 distinct CDR3 sequences, 8% seen once. No cognate antigen is known for these TCRs. The specimen was blood, either unsorted or a sorted T cell fraction (not recorded which). The receptors here all came from a male donor with ankylosing spondylitis.

This clonotype came up many times. The rearrangement links TRBV10-3 to TRBJ2-2; D may correspond to TRBD1 or TRBD2 (5 bases each). CDR3 length: 15 amino acids. With 5 bases removed from V and 0 bases from J, the gap between germline ends came to 10 bases. Germline CDR1 reads ENHRY; CDR2 reads SYGVKD. CDR3 amino acids: CAISPGRSNTGELFF. CDR3 sequence (DNA): TGTGCCATCAGTCCGGGACGGTCGAACACCGGGGAGCTGTTTTTT.

The V gene is TRBV18, the J gene TRBJ2-1; 9 positions agree with TRBD2. Germline values: CDR1 KGHSH, CDR2 LQKENI. The CDR3 is made up of 16 amino acids. The ends lost 2 bases at V and 5 bases at J; junction bases unmatched: 7. For the CDR3, the DNA is TGTGCCAGCTCACCATCAGCGGGAGGTTACAACAATGAGCAGTTCTTC. Its protein is CASSPSAGGYNNEQFF.

CDR3: CASNSDGGEPDTQYF. Here the CDR3 DNA reads TGCGCCAGCAACTCGGACGGGGGAGAACCAGATACGCAGTATTTT. The chain has TRBV5-1 and TRBJ2-3; tentative D call: TRBD2 (6 bases). V dropped 6 bases and J dropped 4 bases, with 18 bases sitting between them. Germline values: CDR1 SGHRS, CDR2 YFSETQ. The CDR3 runs to 15 residues.

The genes are TRBV28 and TRBJ2-1; a possible D gene is TRBD2 (5 bases). Germline V CDR1 and CDR2: MDHEN, SYDVKM. Trimming removed 6 bases from V and 7 bases from J, with 13 bases in between. The CDR3 loop spans 13 amino acids. The CDR3 DNA follows: TGTGCCAGCAGCCGAAACGGGATAAATGAGCAGTTCTTC. Protein product: CASSRNGINEQFF.

The V and J genes are TRBV11-2 and TRBJ2-3; D may be TRBD2 (6 bases). The CDR3 sequence is 15 residues long. The V and J ends lost 3 bases and 2 bases respectively, with 12 bases between them. Germline CDR1 reads SGHAT; CDR2 reads FQNNGV. This CDR3 is CASSFTGTHTDTQYF. The DNA for the CDR3 is TGTGCCAGCAGCTTCACCGGGACTCACACAGATACGCAGTATTTT. The full variable domain, rest sourced from reference TRBV11-2 and TRBJ2-3, is EAGVAQSPRYKIIEKRQSVAFWCNPISGHATLYWYQQILGQGPKLLIQFQNNGVVDDSQLPKDRFSAERLKGVDSTLKIQPAKLEDSAVYLCASSFTGTHTDTQYFGPGTRLTVL.

This clonotype was seen at least ten times. This rearrangement joins TRBV12-5 to TRBJ2-3, with D perhaps TRBD2 (6 bases). CDR1 and CDR2 from the germline V gene are LGHNT and FRNRAP. The CDR3 consists of 15 residues. V was cut by 0 bases and J by 0 bases, with 7 bases left in between. This CDR3 is CASGLVGGSTDTQYF. The CDR3, as DNA: TGTGCTAGTGGTTTGGTCGGAGGGAGCACAGATACGCAGTATTTT.

This clonotype was seen a few times. CDR3 amino acids: CASRAGPGNEQFF. The CDR3, as DNA: TGTGCCAGCCGGGCGGGTCCGGGCAATGAGCAGTTCTTC. This rearrangement joins TRBV27 to TRBJ2-1; D is perhaps TRBD2 (5 bases). Germline CDR1 reads MNHEY; CDR2 reads SMNVEV (reference sequence). The length of the CDR3 is 13 residues. V was pared by 8 bases and J by 6 bases, with 14 bases between.

This clonotype was seen only a few times. This sequence joins TRBV28 and TRBJ2-5, with a possible D match to TRBD2 (6 bases). With 5 bases removed from V and 7 bases from J, the gap between germline ends came to 20 bases. Germline V gene sequence: CDR1 MDHEN, CDR2 SYDVKM. The CDR3 extends over 15 amino acids. DNA of the CDR3: TGTGCCAGCAGTATGCCGGGACTCCAGTTGGGGACCCAGTACTTC. It encodes CASSMPGLQLGTQYF.

V and J are TRBV7-9 and TRBJ2-1, with D unresolved. CDR1 is SEHNR, CDR2 FQNEAQ, per germline (reference sequence). V was pared by 5 bases and J by 3 bases, with 17 bases between. The CDR3 runs 16 residues. The CDR3 reads CASSPAFSAFYNEQFF. The CDR3 DNA reads TGTGCCAGCAGCCCCGCCTTTAGTGCATTCTACAATGAGCAGTTCTTC.

This clonotype occurred many times. The chain has TRBV29-1 and TRBJ2-2; tentative D call: TRBD1 (5 bases). Germline V lookup: CDR1 SQVTM, CDR2 ANQGSEA. Trimming took off 6 bases at V and 7 bases at J, with 9 bases between the two ends. CDR3 length: 11 amino acids. CDR3 nucleotide sequence: TGCAGCGTAGGGGAAGGCGGGGAGCTGTTTTTT. Its translation is CSVGEGGELFF.

CDR3 bases: TGCGCCAGCAGCTTGGGACTAGCGGGAGTTAGCCGTTACGAGCAGTACTTC. Its protein product is CASSLGLAGVSRYEQYF. The chain uses TRBV5-1 and TRBJ2-7; 12 nucleotides match TRBD2. The CDR3 has 17 residues. CDR1 SGHRS and CDR2 YFSETQ come from the germline V gene. With V trimmed by 0 bases and J by 4 bases, 8 bases remained unmatched.

This chain uses TRBV28 with TRBJ2-3; D call uncertain. Between the trimmed V and J ends, which lost 4 bases and 8 bases, there was a span of 22 bases. The CDR3 runs 16 residues. Germline assignment: CDR1 MDHEN and CDR2 SYDVKM. CDR3 loop: CASSSGLGFLLITQYF. CDR3 nucleotide sequence: TGTGCCAGCAGTTCGGGTCTCGGATTTCTCCTGATTACGCAGTATTTT.

This clonotype has more than one count but fewer than ten. DNA of the CDR3: TGTGCCAGCAGCCGCGGGGCTAGCCGCAAAAATGAGCAGTTCTTC. It yields the protein CASSRGASRKNEQFF. This sequence joins TRBV3-1 and TRBJ2-1; TRBD2 is a possible D gene (6 bases). The germline CDR1 and CDR2 sequences are LGHDT and YNNKEL (reference sequence). Trimming pared 4 bases from V and 7 bases from J, leaving 17 bases between. This CDR3 has 15 amino acids.

The gene calls are TRBV4-1 and TRBJ2-7, with D tentatively TRBD1 (5 bases). V was pared by 4 bases and J by 4 bases, with 14 bases between. The CDR3 length is 14 residues. Germline CDR1 reads MGHRA; CDR2 reads YSYEKL. In DNA, the CDR3 is TGCGCCAGCAGCCGGGGCTGGACGTTTTACGAGCAGTACTTC. This sequence encodes CASSRGWTFYEQYF.

This clonotype has at least ten counts. V gene TRBV5-1 combines with J gene TRBJ2-3; D ambiguous. Between the trimmed V and J ends, which lost 0 bases and 0 bases, there was a span of 8 bases. CDR3 size: 15 residues. The germline CDR1 and CDR2 sequences are SGHRS and YFSETQ. The CDR3 region is CASSLELYSTDTQYF. CDR3 DNA sequence: TGCGCCAGCAGCTTGGAACTTTATAGCACAGATACGCAGTATTTT. Filled out from reference TRBV5-1 and TRBJ2-3, the complete variable domain reads KAGVTQTPRYLIKTRGQQVTLSCSPISGHRSVSWYQQTPGQGLQFLFEYFSETQRNKGNFPGRFSGRQFSNSRSEMNVSTLELGDSALYLCASSLELYSTDTQYFGPGTRLTVL.

This clonotype came up a few times. The chain carries TRBV20-1 and TRBJ2-3, with 10 positions matching TRBD2. Germline-derived CDR1 and CDR2 are DFQATT and SNEGSKA (reference sequence). The CDR3 has 14 residues. V shed 2 bases and J 2 bases; nucleotides not matched to a gene: 1. The CDR3 region is CSARLAGATDTQYF. The CDR3 bases are TGCAGTGCTAGACTAGCGGGAGCCACAGATACGCAGTATTTT.